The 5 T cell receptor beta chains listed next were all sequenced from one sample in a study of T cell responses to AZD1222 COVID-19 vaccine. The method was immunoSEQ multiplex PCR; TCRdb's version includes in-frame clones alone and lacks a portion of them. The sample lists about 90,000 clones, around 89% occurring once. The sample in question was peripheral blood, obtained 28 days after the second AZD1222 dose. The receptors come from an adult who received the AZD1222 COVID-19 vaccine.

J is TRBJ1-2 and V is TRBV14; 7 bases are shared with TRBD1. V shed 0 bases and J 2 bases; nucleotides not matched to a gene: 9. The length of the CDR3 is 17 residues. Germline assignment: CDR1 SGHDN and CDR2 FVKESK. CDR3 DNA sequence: TGTGCCAGCAGCCAAGATTACCGGGACAGACCGAACTATGGCTACACCTTC. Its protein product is CASSQDYRDRPNYGYTF.

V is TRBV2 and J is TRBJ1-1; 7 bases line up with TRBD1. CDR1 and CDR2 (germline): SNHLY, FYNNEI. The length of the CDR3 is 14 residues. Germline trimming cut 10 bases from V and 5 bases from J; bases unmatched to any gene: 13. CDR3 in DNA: TGTGCCAACTTTCAAAGACAGGGCCCGACTGAAGCTTTCTTT. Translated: CANFQRQGPTEAFF.

In nucleotides, the CDR3 is TGTGCCAGCAGCCCCAGACAGACGAACACTGAAGCTTTCTTT. It encodes CASSPRQTNTEAFF. The V and J genes are TRBV7-2 and TRBJ1-1, with a tentative D call TRBD1 (5 bases). Deletions cut 5 bases from V and 1 base from J, with 11 bases between. The CDR3 sequence is 14 residues long. Germline values: CDR1 SGHTA, CDR2 FQGNSA.

The CDR3 DNA sequence: TGTGCCAGCAGCCGGGACAGAGGCAATGAGCAGTTCTTC. This codes for CASSRDRGNEQFF. The chain has TRBV2 and TRBJ2-1; TRBD1 agrees at 7 bases. The germline V gene has CDR1 SNHLY and CDR2 FYNNEI. The CDR3 is made up of 13 amino acids. With V trimmed by 6 bases and J by 6 bases, 5 bases remained unmatched.

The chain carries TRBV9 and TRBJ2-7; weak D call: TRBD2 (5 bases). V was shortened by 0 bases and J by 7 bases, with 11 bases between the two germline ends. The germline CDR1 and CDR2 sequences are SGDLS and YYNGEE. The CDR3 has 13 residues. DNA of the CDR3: TGTGCCAGCAGCGTAGACCCGGGGTGGGAGCAGTACTTC. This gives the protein CASSVDPGWEQYF.